These 21 T cell receptor beta chains were all obtained from the same sample, sequenced in a study of blood T cell repertoires in COVID-19. Repertoires were generated with immunoSEQ multiplex PCR, while TCRdb's copy carries only in-frame clones and drops some. This table has 120,000 or so clones, around four fifths appearing once. Sequencing was performed on peripheral blood. Every receptor here comes from a human donor in a cohort sampled during active COVID-19.

The chain uses TRBV6-1 and TRBJ2-7; maybe TRBD2 (6 bases). Germline V gene lookup returns CDR1 MNHNS and CDR2 SASEGT. Trimming took off 1 base at V and 4 bases at J, with 11 bases between the two ends. This CDR3 spans 14 amino acids. The CDR3 here is CASSEGGAGYEQYF. In DNA, the CDR3 is TGTGCCAGCAGTGAAGGCGGGGCGGGGTACGAGCAGTACTTC.

Here the CDR3 DNA reads TGTGCCAGCAGTGTCTCTACCTCCTATAATTCACCCCTCCACTTT. Encoded protein: CASSVSTSYNSPLHF. The genes are TRBV2 and TRBJ1-6; unclear D gene. Germline V lookup: CDR1 SNHLY, CDR2 FYNNEI. CDR3 length equals 15 residues. Deletions cut 4 bases from V and 0 bases from J, with 7 bases between.

The chain is built from TRBV27 and TRBJ2-1; 7 bases are a match to TRBD2. The length of the CDR3 is 13 residues. Germline CDR1 MNHEY, CDR2 SMNVEV (reference sequence). With 5 bases clipped from V and 8 bases from J, the junction kept 6 bases outside the gene matches. CDR3 coding DNA: TGTGCCAGCAGTGCGGGCGGGGGATATGAGCAGTTCTTC. Its translation is CASSAGGGYEQFF.

This clone was observed once. V gene TRBV11-3 combines with J gene TRBJ1-6, with a tentative D call TRBD1 (6 bases). V lost 5 bases to trimming and J lost 10 bases, with 21 bases between them. The length of the CDR3 is 16 residues. The germline V gene has CDR1 SGHNT and CDR2 YENEEA. The CDR3 DNA follows: TGTGCCAGCAGCCCCACCCGGCCAGGGGTAGAGTCACCCCTCCACTTT. The encoded protein is CASSPTRPGVESPLHF. The variable domain in full, completed from reference TRBV11-3 and TRBJ1-6, reads EAGVVQSPRYKIIEKKQPVAFWCNPISGHNTLYWYLQNLGQGPELLIRYENEEAVDDSQLPKDRFSAERLKGVDSTLKIQPAELGDSAVYLCASSPTRPGVESPLHFGNGTRLTVT.

This clone showed up just once. The chain employs TRBV7-2 and TRBJ2-7; a weak D match, TRBD2 (6 bases). The V and J ends lost 5 bases and 5 bases respectively, with 16 bases between them. The CDR3 sequence is 14 residues long. CDR1 is SGHTA, CDR2 FQGNSA, per germline. The CDR3, as DNA: TGTGCCAGCAGCCCCGGGACTCTTCGGCACGAGCAGTACTTC. Protein sequence: CASSPGTLRHEQYF. The variable domain in full, with the rest retrieved from reference TRBV7-2 and TRBJ2-7, is GAGVSQSPSNKVTEKGKDVELRCDPISGHTALYWYRQSLGQGLEFLIYFQGNSAPDKSGLPSDRFSAERTGGSVSTLTIQRTQQEDSAVYLCASSPGTLRHEQYFGPGTRLTVT.

The chain links TRBV11-2 to TRBJ1-1, with a tentative D call TRBD1 (6 bases). Trimming took 3 bases from V and 1 from J, leaving 18 bases between them. The CDR3 extends over 17 amino acids. CDR1 and CDR2 from the germline V gene are SGHAT and FQNNGV. Here the CDR3 DNA reads TGTGCCAGCAGCTTCAACTTACTAGACAGGAGGAACACTGAAGCTTTCTTT. This sequence encodes CASSFNLLDRRNTEAFF. Using reference TRBV11-2 and TRBJ1-1 for the parts outside the CDR3, the full variable domain is EAGVAQSPRYKIIEKRQSVAFWCNPISGHATLYWYQQILGQGPKLLIQFQNNGVVDDSQLPKDRFSAERLKGVDSTLKIQPAKLEDSAVYLCASSFNLLDRRNTEAFFGQGTRLTVV.

The chain carries TRBV6-6 and TRBJ2-4; perhaps TRBD1 as D (6 bases). The V end was cut by 2 bases, the J end by 6 bases, with 11 bases between. Germline-derived CDR1 and CDR2 are MNHNY and SVGAGI (reference sequence). CDR3 length: 14 amino acids. This CDR3 reads CASSYDAGVNIQYF. The CDR3 DNA sequence: TGTGCCAGCAGTTACGATGCAGGGGTAAACATTCAGTACTTC.

The chain employs TRBV6-6 and TRBJ2-3; possible D gene TRBD2, 5 bases. There are 13 residues in the CDR3. The germline V gene encodes CDR1 MNHNY and CDR2 SVGAGI (reference sequence). Trimming removed 5 bases at V and 4 bases at J, with 10 bases between. The CDR3 loop reads CASSRTLSDTQYF. Written as DNA, the CDR3 is TGTGCCAGCAGTCGGACTCTCTCAGATACGCAGTATTTT.

The chain couples TRBV6-5 to TRBJ2-4; a weak D match, TRBD2 (5 bases). V lost 2 bases to trimming and J lost 0 bases, with 11 bases between them. Germline V gene data show CDR1 as MNHEY and CDR2 as SVGAGI. This CDR3 is 16 amino acids long. The CDR3 nucleotides read TGTGCCAGCAGTTACACCGGGGTATTAGCCAAAAACATTCAGTACTTC. Protein product: CASSYTGVLAKNIQYF.

This clone was seen just once. V gene TRBV10-3 combines with J gene TRBJ1-6; 10 bases are a match to TRBD1. The CDR3 sequence is 19 residues long. The germline V gene encodes CDR1 ENHRY and CDR2 SYGVKD. J was trimmed by 1 base and V by 0 bases; bases with no gene match: 6. This CDR3 reads CAISESGTGVGSYNSPLHF. CDR3 nucleotides: TGTGCCATCAGTGAGTCCGGGACAGGGGTTGGGTCCTATAATTCACCCCTCCACTTT.

This chain joins TRBV3-1 (or the pseudogene TRBV3-2) and TRBJ2-7; TRBD2 matches 7 bases. Germline CDR1 is LGHDT and CDR2 is YNNKEL (reference sequence). The length of the CDR3 is 12 residues. With V trimmed by 7 bases and J by 5 bases, 5 bases remained unmatched. CDR3 in amino acids: CASKGLNHEQYF. The CDR3 nucleotides are TGTGCCAGCAAGGGACTAAACCACGAGCAGTACTTC.

A single count supports this clone. The genes are TRBV27 and TRBJ1-2; D may be TRBD1 (5 bases). This CDR3 comprises 13 residues. Between the trimmed V and J ends, which lost 3 bases and 5 bases, there was a span of 10 bases. CDR1 is MNHEY, CDR2 SMNVEV, per germline (reference sequence). CDR3 protein: CASSFGGGYGYTF. The CDR3 DNA reads as TGTGCCAGCAGTTTCGGGGGGGGGTATGGCTACACCTTC.

This sequence joins TRBV28 and TRBJ1-2, with 7 bases aligning to TRBD1. With V trimmed by 5 bases and J by 6 bases, 6 bases remained unmatched. This CDR3 comprises 13 residues. Germline values: CDR1 MDHEN, CDR2 SYDVKM. CDR3 DNA sequence: TGTGCCAGCAGTGTACAGGGGATTGATGGCTACACCTTC. The encoded protein is CASSVQGIDGYTF.

The chain carries TRBV5-1 and TRBJ1-1; the match to TRBD1 covers 8 bases. Germline V gene lookup returns CDR1 SGHRS and CDR2 YFSETQ. There are 15 residues in the CDR3. V shed 0 bases and J 2 bases; nucleotides not matched to a gene: 3. This CDR3 reads CASSLEGTGNTEAFF. As DNA, the CDR3 is TGCGCCAGCAGCTTGGAGGGGACAGGTAACACTGAAGCTTTCTTT.

This sequence joins TRBV11-2 and TRBJ2-5; a weak D match, TRBD2 (5 bases). Trimming stripped 2 bases from V and 5 bases from J, with 15 bases between. The germline gives CDR1 SGHAT, CDR2 FQNNGV. This CDR3 has 15 amino acids. CDR3 sequence: CASSLLLGSVETQYF. For the CDR3, the DNA is TGTGCCAGCAGCTTACTACTAGGATCGGTGGAGACCCAGTACTTC.

The chain recombines TRBV19 with TRBJ1-1; 7 bases agree with TRBD1. Germline loops: CDR1 LNHDA, CDR2 SQIVND (reference sequence). The length of the CDR3 is 13 residues. V lost 4 bases to trimming and J lost 5 bases; unmatched junction nucleotides: 4. For the CDR3, the DNA is TGTGCCAGTAGTAGGAGGGGGCTGACTGAAGCTTTCTTT. This codes for CASSRRGLTEAFF.

V usage is TRBV7-9 and J usage is TRBJ1-5, with unresolved D. Germline V CDR1 and CDR2: SEHNR, FQNEAQ (reference sequence). CDR3 size: 13 residues. V was pared by 5 bases and J by 0 bases, with 5 bases between. The CDR3 sequence is CASSKYSNQPQHF. The DNA for the CDR3 is TGTGCCAGCAGCAAATATAGCAATCAGCCCCAGCATTTT.

This clone was seen once. The chain has TRBV13 and TRBJ1-4; perhaps TRBD1 as D (6 bases). Trimming pared 5 bases from V and 5 bases from J, leaving 12 bases between. Germline V gene data show CDR1 as PRHDT and CDR2 as FYEKMQ (reference sequence). The CDR3 runs to 14 residues. The CDR3 DNA sequence: TGTGCCAGCAGCCGACAGAGGGGGAATGAAAAACTGTTTTTT. Protein sequence: CASSRQRGNEKLFF. The full variable domain, with the rest looked up from reference TRBV13 and TRBJ1-4, is AAGVIQSPRHLIKEKRETATLKCYPIPRHDTVYWYQQGPGQDPQFLISFYEKMQSDKGSIPDRFSAQQFSDYHSELNMSSLELGDSALYFCASSRQRGNEKLFFGSGTQLSVL.

V and J are TRBV25-1 and TRBJ2-1; 11 bases are shared with TRBD2. The germline V gene encodes CDR1 MGHDK and CDR2 SYGVNS. Losses at the gene ends were 7 bases for V and 8 bases for J; bases not matched to a gene: 10. This CDR3 is built from 15 residues. CDR3 sequence: CASTELAGAGDEQFF. CDR3 DNA: TGTGCCAGCACCGAACTAGCGGGGGCTGGCGATGAGCAGTTCTTC.

The J gene is TRBJ1-6, the V gene TRBV7-2, with a possible D match to TRBD1 (5 bases). From germline, CDR1 is SGHTA and CDR2 FQGNSA. Trimming left V 4 bases short and J 7 bases short, with 14 bases between. The CDR3 runs to 15 residues. The CDR3 DNA sequence: TGTGCCAGCAGCTCGATGGGGCAGGGAAATTCACCCCTCCACTTT. This encodes CASSSMGQGNSPLHF.

The rearrangement joins TRBV2 to TRBJ1-5; D might be TRBD1 (5 bases). Trimming took 4 bases from V and 0 from J, leaving 16 bases between them. CDR1 is SNHLY and CDR2 is FYNNEI in the germline V gene. The length of the CDR3 is 17 residues. CDR3 coding DNA: TGTGCCAGCAGTGGGGGGGAACAAGGATATAGCAATCAGCCCCAGCATTTT. This gives the protein CASSGGEQGYSNQPQHF.